This T cell receptor beta chain was documented in a study of blood T cell repertoires in COVID-19. Trimming removed 6 bases from V and 3 bases from J; junction bases left unmatched: 14. The CDR3 loop spans 17 amino acids. Germline lookup yields CDR1 MDHEN and CDR2 SYDVKM. Only in-frame clones appear in the TCRdb table, and some are missing; sequencing was by immunoSEQ multiplex PCR. The data show approximately 100,000 clones, roughly 79% seen once. The sequencing input was peripheral blood. The TCR comes from a human donor in a cohort sampled during active COVID-19. The rearrangement links TRBV28 to TRBJ1-1, with 9 bases that match TRBD1. CDR3 in amino acids: CASRYGQGRREDTEAFF. The CDR3 coding sequence is TGTGCCAGCAGATACGGACAGGGGCGCCGGGAGGACACTGAAGCTTTCTTT.